These 25 T cell receptor beta chains were all obtained from the same sample, sequenced in a study of Tregs in tolerant kidney transplant recipients. Sequencing was performed with immunoSEQ multiplex PCR; in TCRdb, only in-frame clones are kept and a portion is missing. This sample carries 25,000 to 40,000 clones, with less than 2% going to the ten biggest clones. Related graft donors supplied nonmyeloablative bone marrow transplants, and mixed chimerism was transient. The sample was CD4+ T cells from blood (PBMCs), taken 24 months after the transplant. Every receptor here comes from a human patient who received a combined kidney and bone marrow transplant. Some of the T cells may derive from the graft donor.

On this clone itself: The observed sequence ends 3 residues before the CDR3 terminus, with the missing tail filled in from the germline J gene. The chain recombines TRBV20-1 with TRBJ2-1; 14 positions match TRBD2. The V and J ends lost 6 bases and 0 bases, in that order; junction bases with no gene match: 7. The CDR3 contains 17 residues. CDR1 and CDR2 (germline): DFQATT, SNEGSKA (reference sequence). Partial CDR3 DNA: TGCAGTGCCTGGGGACTAGCGGGAGTCAGCTCCTACAATGAG. Translated, it gives CSAWGLAGVSSYNE. The complete CDR3 reads CSAWGLAGVSSYNEQFF.

Concerning this clone: The read halts 3 residues ahead of the CDR3 end, with the missing end drawn from the germline J gene. J is TRBJ1-5 and V is TRBV29-1; TRBD1 is a possible D gene (5 bases). This CDR3 spans 14 amino acids. V was pared by 4 bases and J by 7 bases, with 17 bases between. The germline CDR1 and CDR2 sequences are SQVTM and ANQGSEA. Incomplete CDR3 DNA: TGCAGCGTTGGCCAGACAAGGGGTGGACAGCCC. Amino acid sequence: CSVGQTRGGQP. The full-length CDR3 reads as CSVGQTRGGQPQHF.

As regards this clone: The CDR3 end is not reached by the read, which stops 3 residues before it; the germline J gene fills it in. The V call is TRBV9, the J call TRBJ2-5; 10 positions match TRBD2. V gave up 2 bases and J gave up 4 bases; unmatched junction bases: 8. Germline CDR1 and CDR2: SGDLS and YYNGEE. The CDR3 has 16 amino acids. The part of the CDR3 DNA that was read is TGTGCCAGCAGCGTTTTTGGGACTAGCGAAGGAGAGACC. Its protein product is CASSVFGTSEGET. The complete CDR3 sequence is CASSVFGTSEGETQYF.

To note about this clone: The DNA ends 3 residues before the CDR3 does, and the rest of the CDR3 is filled in from the germline J gene. This chain connects TRBV7-9 to TRBJ1-5, with D tentatively TRBD1 (5 bases). Germline V gene data show CDR1 as SEHNR and CDR2 as FQNEAQ (reference sequence). The CDR3 covers 15 residues. The V end lost 3 bases, the J end lost 0 bases, and 9 bases lay between the germline ends. The CDR3: CASSFDSNSNQPQHF. CDR3 DNA (partial): TGTGCCAGCAGCTTTGACAGCAATAGCAATCAGCCC.

About this clone itself: The read terminates 3 residues before the CDR3 end, so the remaining end is supplied by the germline J gene. V is TRBV12-3 or TRBV12-4 and J is TRBJ2-7; tentative D call: TRBD1 (6 bases). Deletions cut 5 bases from V and 3 bases from J, with 17 bases between. There are 15 residues in the CDR3. The CDR3 DNA, read in part, is TGTGCCAGCAGTCTACAGGGAACGATAAGCTACGAG. It translates to CASSLQGTISYE. The full CDR3 sequence reads CASSLQGTISYEQYF.

In the case of this clone: Relative to the germline gene, one junction end is altered; a read error may explain this. Read sequence stops 3 residues before the CDR3 end, and the germline J gene provides the missing end. The chain is built from TRBV7-7 and TRBJ2-5; the D is unclear. CDR1 and CDR2 (germline): SSHAT, FNYEAQ (reference sequence). The CDR3 has 13 amino acids. CDR3 DNA, as far as it was read: TGTGCTAGCAGCTTAGAGGTGCAAGAGACC. Its translation: CASSLEVQET. The entire CDR3 protein is CASSLEVQETQYF. Filled out from reference TRBV7-7 and TRBJ2-5, the complete variable domain reads GAGVSQSPRYKVTKRGQDVTLRCDPISSHATLYWYQQALGQGPEFLTYFNYEAQPDKSGLPSDRFSAERPEGSISTLTIQRTEQRDSAMYRCASSLEVQETQYFGPGTRLLVL.

Note on this clone: The read ends 3 residues early relative to the CDR3; the germline J gene fills the gap. The chain couples TRBV29-1 to TRBJ1-1, with D hard to call. From germline, CDR1 is SQVTM and CDR2 ANQGSEA. V was shortened by 2 bases and J by 4 bases, with 11 bases between the two germline ends. The CDR3 is made up of 13 amino acids. CDR3: CSVETGMGTEAFF. The sequenced CDR3 bases are TGCAGCGTTGAAACGGGGATGGGCACTGAA.

Comments on this clone: The read is 3 residues too short to cover the CDR3 end, so that end is filled in from the germline J gene. The V and J genes are TRBV20-1 and TRBJ2-4; 8 positions match TRBD2. The J segment lost 0 bases and the V segment lost 4 bases, leaving 11 bases of the junction unmatched. Germline loops: CDR1 DFQATT, CDR2 SNEGSKA (reference sequence). This CDR3 is 17 amino acids long. The CDR3 DNA, read in part, is TGCAGTGCTACCAGCGGGAGCTACCCTTTAGCCAAAAACATT. Its translation: CSATSGSYPLAKNI. The whole CDR3 protein reads CSATSGSYPLAKNIQYF.

Concerning this clone itself: The sequenced fragment ends 3 residues before the CDR3 boundary, so the rest is inferred from the germline J gene. The rearrangement joins TRBV7-8 to TRBJ2-2; D possibly corresponds to TRBD2 (6 bases). The CDR3 totals 15 residues. Per germline, CDR1 SGHVS and CDR2 FQNEAQ. Trimming cost V 6 bases and J 0 bases, with 11 bases left between them. The CDR3 here is CASRVDYANTGELFF. Partial CDR3 DNA: TGTGCCAGCAGAGTGGACTACGCGAACACCGGGGAG.

About this clone: The read stops 3 residues short of the end of the CDR3; the missing end is completed from the germline J gene. J is TRBJ1-5 and V is TRBV20-1; TRBD1 matches at 11 bases. The V segment lost 2 bases and the J segment 5 bases; nucleotides outside the gene matches: 11. CDR1 and CDR2 from the germline V gene are DFQATT and SNEGSKA (reference sequence). This CDR3 is built from 17 residues. The CDR3 loop is CSARSPPGQGVDQPQHF. CDR3 DNA (partial): TGCAGTGCTAGAAGTCCCCCGGGACAGGGGGTCGATCAGCCC.

Of note for this clone: The sequenced fragment ends 3 residues before the CDR3 boundary, so the rest is inferred from the germline J gene. This chain joins TRBV2 and TRBJ1-5, with D uncertain. This CDR3 spans 14 amino acids. Trimming removed 1 base at V and 5 bases at J, with 9 bases between. Germline V gene lookup returns CDR1 SNHLY and CDR2 FYNNEI. CDR3 residues: CASSEDRKYQPQHF. The CDR3 bases that were read are TGTGCCAGCAGTGAAGACAGAAAGTATCAGCCC.

For this clone: The read ends 3 residues before the CDR3 terminus; that terminus is restored from the germline J gene. This chain joins TRBV7-3 and TRBJ1-5; 8 positions agree with TRBD1. CDR1 SGHTA and CDR2 FQGTGA come from the germline V gene. V shed 5 bases, J shed 6 bases, and the junction held 15 bases outside the gene matches. CDR3 length: 17 amino acids. This CDR3 reads CASSTLLQGAFGQPQHF. CDR3 DNA (partial): TGTGCCAGCAGCACCCTTTTGCAGGGGGCTTTTGGTCAGCCC.

As concerns this clone: The DNA ends 3 residues before the CDR3 does, and the rest of the CDR3 is filled in from the germline J gene. The chain combines TRBV12-3 or TRBV12-4 with TRBJ2-1; D is undetermined. This CDR3 comprises 17 residues. The ends were cut back, 4 bases at V and 0 bases at J, with 16 bases in the middle. CDR3 DNA (partial): TGTGCCAGCAGTTCCCCTAGGTCGGTGAGCTCCTACAATGAG. Its translation: CASSSPRSVSSYNE. The whole CDR3 sequence reads CASSSPRSVSSYNEQFF.

Regarding this clone: The CDR3 goes on 3 residues after the read ends, and that part is filled in from the germline J gene. The V call is TRBV18, the J call TRBJ2-7, with TRBD1 identical over 7 bases. The CDR3 extends over 15 amino acids. Per the germline V gene, CDR1 is KGHSH and CDR2 is LQKENI. J was trimmed by 3 bases and V by 3 bases; bases with no gene match: 8. The part of the CDR3 DNA that was read is TGTGCCAGCTCACCCCTGGGACAGACCAACTACGAG. Amino acids: CASSPLGQTNYE. The CDR3 in its entirety is CASSPLGQTNYEQYF.

A word on this clone: The CDR3 is cut off 3 residues early in the read; its end comes from the germline J gene. The chain is built from TRBV12-3 or TRBV12-4 and TRBJ2-5; 7 bases match TRBD2. Trimming took 4 bases from V and 4 from J; bases not matched to a gene: 0. This CDR3 spans 12 amino acids. The CDR3 bases that were read are TGTGCCAGCAGTTGGGGGGGAGAGACC. It specifies CASSWGGET. The full CDR3 protein is CASSWGGETQYF.

Worth noting for this clone: Read data end 3 residues before the CDR3 end; the end is taken from the germline J gene. The V call is TRBV7-8, the J call TRBJ1-4, with D unclear. In germline, CDR1 is SGHVS, CDR2 FQNEAQ. V was pared by 5 bases and J by 7 bases, with 17 bases between. This CDR3 contains 15 residues. The covered CDR3 bases are TGTGCCAGCAGCCCGAGCCGTTCAGCGGTTGAAAAA. Its protein product is CASSPSRSAVEK. The whole CDR3 is CASSPSRSAVEKLFF.

Points on this clone: The read is 3 residues too short to cover the CDR3 end, so that end is filled in from the germline J gene. The rearrangement links TRBV28 to TRBJ1-4, with a weak D call TRBD1 (6 bases). The CDR3 contains 13 residues. Deletions cut 6 bases from V and 4 bases from J, with 9 bases between. Germline assignment: CDR1 MDHEN and CDR2 SYDVKM. The sequenced part of the CDR3 DNA is TGTGCCAGCAGCGGACAGCTTAATGAAAAA. This encodes CASSGQLNEK. The CDR3 reads in full as CASSGQLNEKLFF.

Of note for this clone: The CDR3 end is not reached by the read, which stops 3 residues before it; the germline J gene fills it in. The V and J genes are TRBV4-1 and TRBJ2-7; D gene unclear. V lost 5 bases and J 3 bases, leaving 5 bases between the germline ends. The CDR3 spans 11 residues. Germline V CDR1 and CDR2: MGHRA, YSYEKL. The CDR3 bases that were read are TGCGCCAGCAGCTCGGTCTACGAG. Translating gives CASSSVYE. The whole CDR3 region reads CASSSVYEQYF.

As for this clone: With the read ending 3 residues before the CDR3 end, the germline J gene is used to fill in that end. The J gene is TRBJ2-3, the V gene TRBV2; TRBD2 matches at 10 bases. CDR3 size: 15 residues. V was clipped by 2 bases and J by 5 bases; unmatched bases: 4. CDR1 SNHLY and CDR2 FYNNEI come from the germline V gene. The CDR3 here is CASSELAGGRDTQYF. The CDR3 bases that were read are TGTGCCAGCAGTGAATTAGCGGGAGGCAGAGATACG.

On this clone: The read gets to within 3 residues of the CDR3 end, and the germline J gene fills in the rest. The chain has TRBV20-1 and TRBJ2-3; 7 nucleotides line up with TRBD2. The CDR3 extends over 15 amino acids. CDR1 and CDR2 (germline): DFQATT, SNEGSKA (reference sequence). V lost 4 bases and J lost 0; bases outside the gene matches: 7. CDR3 sequence reads: CSAIKTSRSTDTQYF. The sequenced CDR3 bases are TGCAGTGCTATAAAGACTAGCAGAAGCACAGATACG.

About this clone itself: The CDR3 end lies 3 residues beyond the end of the read and is filled in from the germline J gene. V gene TRBV7-9 combines with J gene TRBJ2-3; D may be TRBD2 (6 bases). This CDR3 has 13 residues. V lost 7 bases and J 5 bases, leaving 13 bases between the germline ends. The germline V gene encodes CDR1 SEHNR and CDR2 FQNEAQ (reference sequence). CDR3 bases read: TGTGCCAGCATCACGTACGGGGGAGATACG. As protein: CASITYGGDT. The CDR3 reads in full as CASITYGGDTQYF.

Concerning this clone itself: Sequencing ends 3 residues short of the CDR3 end; the germline J gene provides the rest. V is TRBV19 and J is TRBJ1-1; weak D call: TRBD1 (5 bases). V was cut by 2 bases and J by 1 base, with 8 bases left in between. Germline loops: CDR1 LNHDA, CDR2 SQIVND (reference sequence). The CDR3 is 14 residues long. The part of the CDR3 DNA that was read is TGTGCCAGTAGTATACAGGGATCGAACACTGAA. It codes for CASSIQGSNTE. The whole CDR3 sequence is CASSIQGSNTEAFF.

A remark on this clone: The read stops 3 residues short of the end of the CDR3; the missing end is completed from the germline J gene. The J gene is TRBJ2-7, the V gene TRBV10-3, with 8 bases fitting TRBD2. After removal of 4 bases from V and 4 bases from J, the junction contained 3 bases not matched to a gene. Looked up from germline, CDR1 is ENHRY and CDR2 is SYGVKD. CDR3 length: 13 amino acids. CDR3 DNA (partial): TGTGCCATCAGTGCTCTAGCGGGTTACGAG. This translates into CAISALAGYE. The entire CDR3 protein reads CAISALAGYEQYF.

Worth noting for this clone: The CDR3 goes on 3 residues after the read ends, and that part is filled in from the germline J gene. The chain is built from TRBV20-1 and TRBJ1-1; TRBD1 is a possible D gene (5 bases). V was shortened by 5 bases and J by 5 bases, with 18 bases between the two germline ends. This CDR3 contains 14 residues. Germline values: CDR1 DFQATT, CDR2 SNEGSKA (reference sequence). CDR3 in amino acids: CSADNGGVETEAFF. The DNA read from the CDR3 is TGCAGTGCTGATAACGGGGGGGTAGAAACTGAA.

As concerns this clone: The CDR3 extends 3 residues past the end of the read, so its final part is completed from the germline J gene. V usage is TRBV7-2 and J usage is TRBJ2-5; D ambiguous. CDR1 SGHTA and CDR2 FQGNSA come from the germline V gene. The CDR3 sequence is 14 residues long. V lost 1 base, J lost 4 bases, and 10 bases lay in between. The sequenced CDR3 bases are TGTGCCAGCAGCTTAGGCTTACCGGGAGAGACC. Amino acids: CASSLGLPGET. The full-length CDR3 reads as CASSLGLPGETQYF.